Listed below are T cell receptor beta chains from one sample, sequenced in a study of blood T cell repertoires in COVID-19. The data were produced by immunoSEQ multiplex PCR, yet TCRdb's version contains in-frame clones alone and is incomplete. The sample carries about 250,000 clones, about 88% recorded once. The material sequenced was PBMCs or T cells enriched from blood (not recorded which). All receptors come from a woman between 50 and 59 years old who had been exposed to COVID-19. Each CDR3 is given with its conserved first and last residue. Fields, in order: CDR3 protein, CDR3 DNA, clone size, V gene, J gene, D gene. The D gene is left open where the match is weak. Where a row states a size, it is once, few, many or the class of an expanded clone; other rows omit it.

CASSLEQGGRELFF	TGCGCCAGCAGCTTGGAACAGGGTGGAAGGGAGCTGTTTTTT	-	TRBV5-1	TRBJ2-2	-
CASSPGRERQETQYF	TGTGCCAGCAGTCCTGGACGGGAGAGGCAAGAGACCCAGTACTTC	-	TRBV27	TRBJ2-5	-
CASSLRGMGTDTQYF	TGCGCCAGCAGCTTGAGGGGCATGGGCACAGATACGCAGTATTTT	-	TRBV5-1	TRBJ2-3	-
CASSPTGSTGELFF	TGTGCCAGCTCACCGACAGGGAGTACCGGGGAGCTGTTTTTT	-	TRBV18	TRBJ2-2	TRBD1
CAIKGTSTGELFF	TGTGCCATCAAAGGGACATCCACCGGGGAGCTGTTTTTT	-	TRBV27	TRBJ2-2	-
CASSYRESNYGYTF	TGTGCCAGCAGCTACCGGGAGTCGAACTATGGCTACACCTTC	-	TRBV5-6	TRBJ1-2	-
CASGQRGFVTDTQYF	TGTGCCAGCGGGCAGCGGGGGTTCGTCACAGATACGCAGTATTTT	-	TRBV7-2	TRBJ2-3	TRBD2
CASSLTDTEKLFF	TGTGCCAGCAGTTTAACGGACACTGAAAAACTGTTTTTT	-	TRBV27	TRBJ1-4	-
CSVGGGGFSDGYTF	TGCAGCGTTGGCGGGGGGGGTTTTTCGGATGGCTACACCTTC	-	TRBV29-1	TRBJ1-2	-
CASSSTLTGEREQFF	TGTGCCAGCAGCTCCACTCTGACAGGGGAGCGTGAGCAGTTCTTC	-	TRBV11-3	TRBJ2-1	TRBD1
CASSFASPNQETQYF	TGCGCCAGCAGCTTTGCTAGCCCGAACCAAGAGACCCAGTACTTC	-	TRBV5-1	TRBJ2-5	-
CAWSYRGRGTEAFF	TGTGCCTGGTCATACAGGGGTCGGGGCACTGAAGCTTTCTTT	-	TRBV30	TRBJ1-1	TRBD1
CASSILGRPDTQYF	TGTGCCAGTAGTATTCTAGGTAGGCCAGATACGCAGTATTTT	-	TRBV19	TRBJ2-3	-
CASSPMTSGGPQETQYF	TGTGCCAGCAGCCCCATGACTAGCGGGGGGCCCCAGGAGACCCAGTACTTC	few	TRBV3-1/TRBV3-2	TRBJ2-5	TRBD2
CASRSTATGGEQYF	TGTGCCAGCAGATCTACCGCGACAGGGGGGGAGCAGTACTTC	few	TRBV7-9	TRBJ2-7	TRBD1
CASSPLTGAFSYEQYF	TGTGCCAGCAGCCCTTTGACAGGGGCGTTCTCCTACGAGCAGTACTTC	once	TRBV7-2	TRBJ2-7	TRBD1
CASSSGGSDYEQYF	TGTGCCAGCAGCTCGGGGGGTTCTGACTACGAGCAGTACTTC	-	TRBV7-2	TRBJ2-7	TRBD2
CAIGAGTGGADTQYF	TGTGCCATCGGAGCCGGGACAGGGGGTGCAGATACGCAGTATTTT	-	TRBV10-3	TRBJ2-3	TRBD1
CASSEVGRDTEAFF	TGTGCCAGCAGTGAAGTGGGCAGGGACACTGAAGCTTTCTTT	-	TRBV2	TRBJ1-1	-
CASSLVPYIHNEQFF	TGTGCCAGCAGCTTGGTCCCATACATCCACAATGAGCAGTTCTTC	-	TRBV5-6	TRBJ2-1	-
CASSEPSSYEQYF	TGTGCCAGCAGTGAACCGAGCTCCTACGAGCAGTACTTC	once	TRBV2	TRBJ2-7	-
CASSFSGEAFF	TGTGCCAGCAGCTTTTCGGGGGAAGCTTTCTTT	-	TRBV5-6	TRBJ1-1	-
CASSPLGREAEAFF	TGTGCCAGCAGCCCGCTTGGAAGGGAGGCTGAAGCTTTCTTT	-	TRBV7-2	TRBJ1-1	-
CASSPQAVAGWRETQYF	TGTGCCAGCAGTCCCCAGGCCGTAGCGGGGTGGAGAGAGACCCAGTACTTC	-	TRBV6-6	TRBJ2-5	TRBD2
CASSQVEGFSYEQYF	TGTGCCAGCAGCCAAGTCGAGGGCTTCTCCTACGAGCAGTACTTC	-	TRBV3-1/TRBV3-2	TRBJ2-7	-
CASSPGTSPYNEQFF	TGTGCCAGCAGCCCCGGGACTAGCCCTTACAATGAGCAGTTCTTC	few	TRBV5-8	TRBJ2-1	TRBD2
CASSPHSGSYEQYF	TGTGCCAGCAGCCCTCACTCAGGCTCCTACGAGCAGTACTTC	-	TRBV27	TRBJ2-7	-
CCRTDGKKAFF	TGCTGCCGGACAGATGGTAAAAAAGCTTTCTTT	-	TRBV20-1	TRBJ1-1	-
CASTLTESNEQYF	TGTGCCAGCACCCTGACTGAAAGTAACGAGCAGTACTTC	-	TRBV2	TRBJ2-7	-
CASRGQGPLYEQYF	TGTGCCAGCCGCGGACAGGGCCCCCTCTACGAGCAGTACTTC	-	TRBV28	TRBJ2-7	TRBD1
CASGSDWAYEQYF	TGTGCTAGTGGTTCGGACTGGGCATACGAGCAGTACTTC	once	TRBV12-5	TRBJ2-7	-
CASSLGSTWGDTIYF	TGTGCCAGCAGCTTGGGCTCGACATGGGGGGACACCATATATTTT	few	TRBV5-8	TRBJ1-3	-
CASSESRGVGNQPQHF	TGCGCCAGCAGTGAGTCACGAGGAGTTGGCAATCAGCCCCAGCATTTT	few	TRBV10-2	TRBJ1-5	-
CASSPRGNEKLFF	TGTGCCAGCTCACCTAGGGGGAATGAAAAACTGTTTTTT	-	TRBV18	TRBJ1-4	-
CASSLDRQPSYGYTF	TGTGCCAGCAGCTTAGACAGACAGCCCTCCTATGGCTACACCTTC	once	TRBV7-2	TRBJ1-2	-
CSVRGGQGAHEKLFF	TGCAGCGTTAGAGGGGGCCAGGGAGCACATGAAAAACTGTTTTTT	-	TRBV29-1	TRBJ1-4	TRBD1
CASSQNLGGYPQHF	TGTGCCAGCAGCCAAAATTTGGGGGGTTATCCCCAGCATTTT	-	TRBV14	TRBJ1-5	-
CASSRTGSNQPQHF	TGCGCCAGCAGTCGGACAGGGTCCAATCAGCCCCAGCATTTT	-	TRBV10-1	TRBJ1-5	TRBD1
CASSFGLAGPITQYF	TGTGCCAGCAGCTTTGGACTAGCGGGCCCTATAACCCAGTACTTC	-	TRBV5-4	TRBJ2-5	TRBD2
CASSGPGSTEAFF	TGCGCCAGCAGCGGCCCGGGAAGCACTGAAGCTTTCTTT	-	TRBV5-1	TRBJ1-1	-
CASSPTALGAYGYTF	TGTGCCAGCAGTCCGACAGCCCTAGGGGCCTATGGCTACACCTTC	once	TRBV2	TRBJ1-2	-
CASSPWGQSETQYF	TGTGCCAGCAGTCCGTGGGGCCAGTCGGAGACCCAGTACTTC	-	TRBV28	TRBJ2-5	-